A selection of T cell receptor beta chains follows, all from one sample in a study of T cell responses to AZD1222 COVID-19 vaccine. TCRdb keeps only in-frame clones here, not all; method: immunoSEQ multiplex PCR. Of 120,000 or so clones in the sample, roughly 91% are singletons; the top ten hold less than 30%. The input for sequencing was peripheral blood, taken on day 0 of AZD1222 vaccination. These TCRs come from an adult in good health. Each CDR3 is given with its conserved first and last residue. The order of the fields is CDR3 length, D gene, J gene, V gene, CDR3 protein, CDR3 DNA. D genes are given only for firm matches.

len: 14
d_gene: TRBD2
j_gene: TRBJ2-1
v_gene: TRBV7-9
CDR3aa: CASAAGLKYNEQFF
CDR3nt: TGTGCCAGCGCAGCGGGATTAAAGTACAATGAGCAGTTCTTC

len: 15
d_gene: TRBD1
j_gene: TRBJ1-3
v_gene: TRBV18
CDR3aa: CASSPGQGVGNTIYF
CDR3nt: TGTGCCAGCTCCCCGGGACAGGGAGTCGGAAACACCATATATTTT

len: 14
d_gene: -
j_gene: TRBJ1-1
v_gene: TRBV2
CDR3aa: CASSEIGLSTEAFF
CDR3nt: TGTGCCAGCAGTGAGATAGGGTTGTCCACTGAAGCTTTCTTT

len: 18
d_gene: TRBD2
j_gene: TRBJ2-2
v_gene: TRBV19
CDR3aa: CASSGLAGKGGDTGELFF
CDR3nt: TGTGCCAGTAGTGGCCTAGCGGGAAAAGGGGGGGACACCGGGGAGCTGTTTTTT

len: 14
d_gene: -
j_gene: TRBJ2-7
v_gene: TRBV5-4
CDR3aa: CASSQESGLGKQYF
CDR3nt: TGTGCCAGCAGCCAGGAGAGTGGGTTGGGGAAGCAGTACTTC

len: 16
d_gene: -
j_gene: TRBJ1-5
v_gene: TRBV12-2
CDR3aa: CASRRSRNYSNQPQHF
CDR3nt: TGTGCAAGTCGCCGATCTCGAAACTATAGCAATCAGCCCCAGCATTTT

len: 15
d_gene: -
j_gene: TRBJ1-5
v_gene: TRBV5-1
CDR3aa: CASSHGQHSNQPQHF
CDR3nt: TGCGCCAGCAGCCATGGACAGCATAGCAATCAGCCCCAGCATTTT

len: 14
d_gene: -
j_gene: TRBJ1-1
v_gene: TRBV6-6
CDR3aa: CASISETENTEAFF
CDR3nt: TGTGCCAGCATTTCCGAGACAGAGAACACTGAAGCTTTCTTT

len: 12
d_gene: -
j_gene: TRBJ1-6
v_gene: TRBV6-6
CDR3aa: CASSSANSPLHF
CDR3nt: TGTGCCAGCAGTTCCGCAAATTCACCCCTCCACTTT

len: 15
d_gene: -
j_gene: TRBJ1-5
v_gene: TRBV29-1
CDR3aa: CSVVEVGQINQPQHF
CDR3nt: TGCAGCGTTGTGGAAGTAGGGCAGATCAATCAGCCCCAGCATTTT

len: 11
d_gene: -
j_gene: TRBJ2-5
v_gene: TRBV30
CDR3aa: CAWRGEETQYF
CDR3nt: TGTGCCTGGAGGGGGGAGGAGACCCAGTACTTC

len: 15
d_gene: -
j_gene: TRBJ1-1
v_gene: TRBV9
CDR3aa: CASSVGAGLNTEAFF
CDR3nt: TGTGCCAGCAGCGTAGGAGCAGGCCTGAACACTGAAGCTTTCTTT

len: 15
d_gene: -
j_gene: TRBJ2-1
v_gene: TRBV6-5
CDR3aa: CASSPGGVGGNEQFF
CDR3nt: TGTGCCAGCAGCCCCGGCGGGGTCGGGGGCAATGAGCAGTTCTTC